This entry concerns a single TCR beta chain. The antigen is unknown. Method: immunoSEQ multiplex PCR; TCRdb's copy keeps in-frame clones and lacks some. Among some 180,000 clones listed, almost 95% were seen once. The sample comes from a study of T cell responses to AZD1222 COVID-19 vaccine. Study-level results: A mostly white British donor set with more females was recruited, and clonal diversity was possibly underestimated. In all cases, repertoires were sampled only after the peak T cell response. Dominant CD4 TCR responses targeted spike regions 160-218 and 743-854. Seropositivity was recorded at baseline in only a handful of AZD1222 recipients.

The CDR3 runs to 14 residues. Germline lookup yields CDR1 MNHEY and CDR2 SVGEGT. V lost 2 bases, J lost 4 bases, and 4 bases stayed unmatched. The J gene is TRBJ1-1, the V gene TRBV6-2 or TRBV6-3; 7 positions match TRBD1. The sample in question was peripheral blood, obtained on day 0 of AZD1222 vaccination. The TCR originated in an adult in good health. The CDR3: CASSYQGGATEAFF. The CDR3 DNA is TGTGCCAGCAGTTACCAGGGGGGGGCCACTGAAGCTTTCTTT.